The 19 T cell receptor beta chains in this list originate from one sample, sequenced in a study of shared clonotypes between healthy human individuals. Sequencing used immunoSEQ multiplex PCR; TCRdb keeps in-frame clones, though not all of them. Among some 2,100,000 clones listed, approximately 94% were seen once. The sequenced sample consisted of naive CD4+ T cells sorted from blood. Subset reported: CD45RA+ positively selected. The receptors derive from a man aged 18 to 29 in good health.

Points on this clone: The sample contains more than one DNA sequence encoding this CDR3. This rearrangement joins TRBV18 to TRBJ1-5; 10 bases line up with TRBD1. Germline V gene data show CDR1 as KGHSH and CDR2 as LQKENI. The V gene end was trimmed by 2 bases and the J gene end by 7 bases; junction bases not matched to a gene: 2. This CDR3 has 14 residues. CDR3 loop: CASSPGTGDQPQHF. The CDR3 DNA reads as TGTGCCAGCTCACCAGGGACAGGGGACCAGCCCCAGCATTTT.

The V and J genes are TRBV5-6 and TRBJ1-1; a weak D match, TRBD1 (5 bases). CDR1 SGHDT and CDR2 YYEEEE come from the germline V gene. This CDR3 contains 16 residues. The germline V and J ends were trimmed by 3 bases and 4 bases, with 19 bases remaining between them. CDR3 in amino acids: CASSSLKAGLSTEAFF. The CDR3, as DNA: TGTGCCAGCAGCTCGCTCAAAGCAGGGTTAAGCACTGAAGCTTTCTTT.

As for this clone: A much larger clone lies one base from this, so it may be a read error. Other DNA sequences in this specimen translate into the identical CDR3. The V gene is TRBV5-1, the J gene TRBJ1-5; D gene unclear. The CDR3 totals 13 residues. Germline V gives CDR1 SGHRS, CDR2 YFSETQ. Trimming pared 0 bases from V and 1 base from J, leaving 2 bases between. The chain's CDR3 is CASSLGSNQPQHF. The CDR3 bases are TGCGCCAGCAGCTTGGGCAGCAATCAGCCCCAGCATTTT.

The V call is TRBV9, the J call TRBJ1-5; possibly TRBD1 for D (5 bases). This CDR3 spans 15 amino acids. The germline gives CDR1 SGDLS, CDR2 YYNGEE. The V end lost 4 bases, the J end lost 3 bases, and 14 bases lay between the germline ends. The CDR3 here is CASSPGTNTNQPQHF. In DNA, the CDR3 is TGTGCCAGCAGCCCCGGGACTAATACCAATCAGCCCCAGCATTTT.

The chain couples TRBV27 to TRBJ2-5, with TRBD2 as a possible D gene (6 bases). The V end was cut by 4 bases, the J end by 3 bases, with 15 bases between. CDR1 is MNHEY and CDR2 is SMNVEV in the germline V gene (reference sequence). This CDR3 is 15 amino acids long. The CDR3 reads CASSSPGLGEETQYF. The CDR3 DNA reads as TGTGCCAGCAGTTCTCCGGGACTCGGAGAAGAGACCCAGTACTTC.

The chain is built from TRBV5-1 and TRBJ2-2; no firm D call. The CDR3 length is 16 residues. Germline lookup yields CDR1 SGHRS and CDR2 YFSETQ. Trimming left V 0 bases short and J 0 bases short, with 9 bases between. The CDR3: CASSLEGSTNTGELFF. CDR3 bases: TGCGCCAGCAGCTTGGAAGGGTCCACGAACACCGGGGAGCTGTTTTTT.

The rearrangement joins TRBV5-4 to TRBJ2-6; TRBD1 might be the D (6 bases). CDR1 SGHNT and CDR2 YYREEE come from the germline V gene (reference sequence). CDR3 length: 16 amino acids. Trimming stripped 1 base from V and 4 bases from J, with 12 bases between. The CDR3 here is CASSLTQGMGANVLTF. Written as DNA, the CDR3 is TGTGCCAGCAGCTTGACTCAGGGGATGGGGGCCAACGTCCTGACTTTC.

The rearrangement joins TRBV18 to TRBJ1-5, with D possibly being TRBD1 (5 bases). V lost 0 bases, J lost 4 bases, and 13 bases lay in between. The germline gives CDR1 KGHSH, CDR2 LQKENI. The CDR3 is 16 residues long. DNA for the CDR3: TGTGCCAGCTCACCACCGTCAGGGTTTGGGAATCAGCCCCAGCATTTT. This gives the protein CASSPPSGFGNQPQHF.

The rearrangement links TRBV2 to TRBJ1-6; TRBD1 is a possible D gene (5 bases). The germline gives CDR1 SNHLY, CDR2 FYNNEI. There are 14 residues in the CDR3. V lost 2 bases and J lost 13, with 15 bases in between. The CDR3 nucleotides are TGTGCCAGCAGTGAATTCCGTCAGGGCGAGCCCCTCCACTTT. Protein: CASSEFRQGEPLHF. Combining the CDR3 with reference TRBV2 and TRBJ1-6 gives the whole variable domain EPEVTQTPSHQVTQMGQEVILRCVPISNHLYFYWYRQILGQKVEFLVSFYNNEISEKSEIFDDQFSVERPDGSNFTLKIRSTKLEDSAMYFCASSEFRQGEPLHFGNGTRLTVT.

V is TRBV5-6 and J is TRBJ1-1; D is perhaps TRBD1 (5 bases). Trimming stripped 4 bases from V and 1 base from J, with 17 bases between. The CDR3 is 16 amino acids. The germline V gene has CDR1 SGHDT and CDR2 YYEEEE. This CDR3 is CASSPTEDRWNTEAFF. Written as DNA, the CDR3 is TGTGCCAGCAGCCCAACCGAAGACAGATGGAACACTGAAGCTTTCTTT.

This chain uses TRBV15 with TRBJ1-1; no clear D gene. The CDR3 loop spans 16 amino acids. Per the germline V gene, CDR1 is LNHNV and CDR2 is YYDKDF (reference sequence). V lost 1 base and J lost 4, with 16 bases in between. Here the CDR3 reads CATSRVLGGGGTEAFF. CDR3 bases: TGTGCCACCAGCAGAGTGTTGGGTGGAGGCGGCACTGAAGCTTTCTTT. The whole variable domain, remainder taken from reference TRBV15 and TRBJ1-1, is DAMVIQNPRYQVTQFGKPVTLSCSQTLNHNVMYWYQQKSSQAPKLLFHYYDKDFNNEADTPDNFQSRRPNTSFCFLDIRSPGLGDTAMYLCATSRVLGGGGTEAFFGQGTRLTVV.

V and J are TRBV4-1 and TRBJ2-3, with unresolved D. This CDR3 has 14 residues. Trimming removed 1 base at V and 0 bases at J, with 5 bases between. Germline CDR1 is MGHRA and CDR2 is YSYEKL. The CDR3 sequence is CASSQAPSTDTQYF. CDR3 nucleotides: TGCGCCAGCAGCCAAGCCCCTAGCACAGATACGCAGTATTTT.

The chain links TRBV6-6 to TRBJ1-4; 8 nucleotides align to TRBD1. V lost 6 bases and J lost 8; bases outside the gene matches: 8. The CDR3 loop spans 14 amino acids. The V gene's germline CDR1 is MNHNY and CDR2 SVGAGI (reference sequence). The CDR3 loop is CASRWTGNGEKLFF. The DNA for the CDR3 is TGTGCCAGCAGGTGGACAGGGAATGGAGAAAAACTGTTTTTT.

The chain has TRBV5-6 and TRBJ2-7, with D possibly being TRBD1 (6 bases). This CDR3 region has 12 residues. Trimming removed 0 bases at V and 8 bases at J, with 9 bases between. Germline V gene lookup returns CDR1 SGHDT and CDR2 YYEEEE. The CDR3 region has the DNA TGTGCCAGCAGCTTGGGACAGGACCAGCAGTACTTC. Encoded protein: CASSLGQDQQYF.

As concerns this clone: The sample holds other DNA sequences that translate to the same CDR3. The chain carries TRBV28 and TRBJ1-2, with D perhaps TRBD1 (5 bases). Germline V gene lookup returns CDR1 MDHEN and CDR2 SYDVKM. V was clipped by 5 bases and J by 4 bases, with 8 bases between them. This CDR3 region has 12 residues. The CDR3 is CASSLQGYGYTF. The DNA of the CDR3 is TGTGCCAGCAGTCTTCAGGGCTATGGCTACACCTTC.

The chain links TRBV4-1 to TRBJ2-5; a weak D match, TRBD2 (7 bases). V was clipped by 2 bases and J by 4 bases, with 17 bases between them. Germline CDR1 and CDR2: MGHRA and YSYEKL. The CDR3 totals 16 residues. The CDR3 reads CASSQLGGGAGETQYF. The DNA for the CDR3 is TGCGCCAGCAGCCAACTTGGAGGGGGGGCAGGAGAGACCCAGTACTTC.

DNA for the CDR3: TGTGCCAGTTCAACTCCGGGGGAAAAACTGTTTTTT. As protein: CASSTPGEKLFF. V is TRBV6-5 and J is TRBJ1-4; D gene unclear. V lost 9 bases to trimming and J lost 8 bases, with 13 bases between them. The germline V gene encodes CDR1 MNHEY and CDR2 SVGAGI. There are 12 residues in the CDR3.

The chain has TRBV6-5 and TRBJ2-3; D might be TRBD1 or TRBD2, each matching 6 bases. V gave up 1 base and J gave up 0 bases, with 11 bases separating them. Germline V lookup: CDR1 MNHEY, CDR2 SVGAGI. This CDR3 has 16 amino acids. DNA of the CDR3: TGTGCCAGCAGTTACTTAGGGGGGCCCAGCACAGATACGCAGTATTTT. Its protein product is CASSYLGGPSTDTQYF.

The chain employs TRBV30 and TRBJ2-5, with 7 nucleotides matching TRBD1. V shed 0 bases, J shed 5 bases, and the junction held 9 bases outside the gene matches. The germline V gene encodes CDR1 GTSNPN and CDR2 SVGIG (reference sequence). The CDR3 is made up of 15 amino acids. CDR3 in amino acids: CAWSVADRDAETQYF. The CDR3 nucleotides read TGTGCCTGGAGTGTAGCCGACAGGGACGCGGAGACCCAGTACTTC. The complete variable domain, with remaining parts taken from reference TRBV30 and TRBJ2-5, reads SQTIHQWPATLVQPVGSPLSLECTVEGTSNPNLYWYRQAAGRGLQLLFYSVGIGQISSEVPQNLSASRPQDRQFILSSKKLLLSDSGFYLCAWSVADRDAETQYFGPGTRLLVL.